This T cell receptor (beta chain) emerged from a study of early T cells in non-severe SARS-CoV-2 infection. Turning to the study itself: The chains were unpaired, and the sequenced material was bulk RNA from unsorted whole blood.

Study-level results: Matching results from VDJdb favored anti-spike CD8 responses, leaving private and CD4 specificities undetected.

Individual cDNA molecules each received unique molecular identifiers attached to them. MiXCR, applied by TCRdb to the 5' RACE reads, yields one record per CDR3 protein. This table holds roughly 66,000 distinct CDR3 sequences, over 8% found once. Notes on this clonotype: Its antigen is unknown.

This TCR was recovered from an adult who was a healthcare worker with PCR-confirmed SARS-CoV-2 infection or an uninfected control (not recorded which). What was sequenced was whole blood.

CDR3 amino acids: CASSYRVDSNYGYTF. CDR3 DNA sequence: TGTGCCAGCAGTTACCGCGTGGATTCTAACTATGGCTACACCTTC. The chain couples TRBV6-2 or TRBV6-3 to TRBJ1-2; D is unclear. V lost 2 bases, J lost 0 bases, and 10 bases lay in between. CDR1 is MNHEY, CDR2 SVGEGT, per germline. The CDR3 is made up of 15 amino acids.